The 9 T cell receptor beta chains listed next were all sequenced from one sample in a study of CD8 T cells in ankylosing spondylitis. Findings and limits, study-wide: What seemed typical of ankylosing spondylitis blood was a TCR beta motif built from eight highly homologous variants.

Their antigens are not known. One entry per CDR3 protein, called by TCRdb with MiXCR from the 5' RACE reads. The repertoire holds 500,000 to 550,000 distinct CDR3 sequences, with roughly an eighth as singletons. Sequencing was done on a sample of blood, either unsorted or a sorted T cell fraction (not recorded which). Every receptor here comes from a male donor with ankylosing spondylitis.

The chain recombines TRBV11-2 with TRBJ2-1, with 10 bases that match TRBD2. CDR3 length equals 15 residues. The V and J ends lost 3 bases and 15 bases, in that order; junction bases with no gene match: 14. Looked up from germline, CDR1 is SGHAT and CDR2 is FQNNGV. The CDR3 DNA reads TGTGCCAGCAGCTTGGTCCGTCTAGCGGGAGAATTCGTGTTCTTC. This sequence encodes CASSLVRLAGEFVFF.

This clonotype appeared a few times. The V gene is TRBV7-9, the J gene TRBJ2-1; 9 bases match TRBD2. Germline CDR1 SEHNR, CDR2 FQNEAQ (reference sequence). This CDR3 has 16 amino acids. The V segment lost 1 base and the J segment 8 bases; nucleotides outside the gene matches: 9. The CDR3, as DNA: TGTGCCAGCAGCTTAGTAAGAGGACTAGCGTCTCATGAGCAGTTCTTC. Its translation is CASSLVRGLASHEQFF.

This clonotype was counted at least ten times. CDR3 in DNA: TGTGCCAGCAGCCCGGGCAAAGAGACCCAGTACTTC. This codes for CASSPGKETQYF. The chain links TRBV7-9 to TRBJ2-5, with D unresolved. This CDR3 spans 12 amino acids. Trimming shortened V by 5 bases and J by 3 bases, and 7 bases separated the two germline ends. Germline V gene data show CDR1 as SEHNR and CDR2 as FQNEAQ (reference sequence).

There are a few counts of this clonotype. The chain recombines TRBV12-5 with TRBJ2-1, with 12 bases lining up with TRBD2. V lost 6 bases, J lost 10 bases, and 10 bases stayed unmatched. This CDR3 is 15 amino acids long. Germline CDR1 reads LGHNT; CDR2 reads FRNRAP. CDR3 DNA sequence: TGTGCTAGTGGCGCCGGACTAGCGGGATGGGACGAGCAGTTCTTC. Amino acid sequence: CASGAGLAGWDEQFF.

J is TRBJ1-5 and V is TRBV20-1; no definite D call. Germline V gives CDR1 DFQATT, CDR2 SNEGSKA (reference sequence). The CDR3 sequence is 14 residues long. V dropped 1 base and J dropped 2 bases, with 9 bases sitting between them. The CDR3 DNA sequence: TGCAGTGCTAGAGCCGGTATAGGCAATCAGCCCCAGCATTTT. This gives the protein CSARAGIGNQPQHF.

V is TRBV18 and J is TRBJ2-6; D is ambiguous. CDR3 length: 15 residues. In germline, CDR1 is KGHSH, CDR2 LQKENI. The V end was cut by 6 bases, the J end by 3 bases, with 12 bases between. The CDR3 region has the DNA TGTGCCAGCTCCTTTGGAAGAGTTGGGGCCAACGTCCTGACTTTC. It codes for CASSFGRVGANVLTF.

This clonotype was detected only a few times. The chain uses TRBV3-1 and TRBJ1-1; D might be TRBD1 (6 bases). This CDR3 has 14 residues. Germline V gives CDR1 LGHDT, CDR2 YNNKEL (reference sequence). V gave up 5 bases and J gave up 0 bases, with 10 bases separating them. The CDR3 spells CASSSGAMNTEAFF. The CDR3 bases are TGTGCCAGCAGCTCAGGGGCCATGAACACTGAAGCTTTCTTT.

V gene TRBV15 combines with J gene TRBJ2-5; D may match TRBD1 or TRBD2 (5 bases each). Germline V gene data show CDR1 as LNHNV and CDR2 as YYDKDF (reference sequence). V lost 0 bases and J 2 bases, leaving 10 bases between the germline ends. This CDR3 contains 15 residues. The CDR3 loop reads CATSRDQGRQETQYF. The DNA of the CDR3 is TGTGCCACCAGCAGAGATCAGGGACGGCAAGAGACCCAGTACTTC.

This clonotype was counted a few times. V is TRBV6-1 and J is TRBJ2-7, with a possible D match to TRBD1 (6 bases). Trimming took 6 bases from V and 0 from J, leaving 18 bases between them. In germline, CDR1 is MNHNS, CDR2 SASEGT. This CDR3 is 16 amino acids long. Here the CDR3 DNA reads TGTGCCAGCAGCCCCCAGGGGCAGCGGAACTCCTACGAGCAGTACTTC. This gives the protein CASSPQGQRNSYEQYF.